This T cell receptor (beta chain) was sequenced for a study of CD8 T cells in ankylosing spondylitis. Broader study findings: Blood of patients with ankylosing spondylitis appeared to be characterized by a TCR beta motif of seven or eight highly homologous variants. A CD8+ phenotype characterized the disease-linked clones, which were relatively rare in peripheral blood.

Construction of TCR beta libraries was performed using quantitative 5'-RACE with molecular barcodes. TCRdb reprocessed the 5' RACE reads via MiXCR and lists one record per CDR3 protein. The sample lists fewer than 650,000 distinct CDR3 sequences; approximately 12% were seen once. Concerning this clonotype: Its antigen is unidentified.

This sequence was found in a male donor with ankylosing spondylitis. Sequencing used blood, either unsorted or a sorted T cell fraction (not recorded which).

CDR3 residues: CASSLRISGSLAETDTQYF. CDR3 coding DNA: TGTGCCAGCAGCTTGAGGATTAGCGGGAGTCTCGCGGAAACAGATACGCAGTATTTT. J is TRBJ2-3 and V is TRBV11-2; 9 nucleotides line up with TRBD2. The V gene's germline CDR1 is SGHAT and CDR2 FQNNGV. The CDR3 spans 19 residues. V gave up 3 bases and J gave up 3 bases; unmatched junction bases: 16.